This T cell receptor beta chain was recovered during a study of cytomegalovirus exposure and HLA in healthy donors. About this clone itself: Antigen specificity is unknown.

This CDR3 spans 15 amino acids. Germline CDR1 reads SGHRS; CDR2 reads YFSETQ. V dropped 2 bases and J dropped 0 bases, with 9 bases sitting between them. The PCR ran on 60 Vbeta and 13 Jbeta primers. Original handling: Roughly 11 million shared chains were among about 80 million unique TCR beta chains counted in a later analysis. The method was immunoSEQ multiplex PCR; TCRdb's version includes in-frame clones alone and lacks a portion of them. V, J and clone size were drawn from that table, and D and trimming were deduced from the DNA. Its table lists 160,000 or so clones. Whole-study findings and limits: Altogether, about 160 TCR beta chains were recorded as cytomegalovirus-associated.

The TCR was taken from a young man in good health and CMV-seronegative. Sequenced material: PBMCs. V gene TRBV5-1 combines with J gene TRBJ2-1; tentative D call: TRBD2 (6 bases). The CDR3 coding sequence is TGCGCCAGCAGCTTACACGGGAGCTCCTACAATGAGCAGTTCTTC. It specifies CASSLHGSSYNEQFF.